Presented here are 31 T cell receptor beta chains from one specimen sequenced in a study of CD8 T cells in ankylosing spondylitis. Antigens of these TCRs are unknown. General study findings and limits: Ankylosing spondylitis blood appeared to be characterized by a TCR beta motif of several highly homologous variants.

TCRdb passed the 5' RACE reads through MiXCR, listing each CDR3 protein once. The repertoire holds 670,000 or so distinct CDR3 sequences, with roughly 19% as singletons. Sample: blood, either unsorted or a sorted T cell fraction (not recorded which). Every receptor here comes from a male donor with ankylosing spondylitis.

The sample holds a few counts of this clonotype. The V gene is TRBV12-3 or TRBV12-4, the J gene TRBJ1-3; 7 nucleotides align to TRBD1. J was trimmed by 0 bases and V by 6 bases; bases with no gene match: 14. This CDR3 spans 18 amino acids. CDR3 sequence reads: CASRPDRFGADSGNTIYF. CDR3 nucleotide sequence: TGTGCCAGCAGACCGGACAGGTTCGGAGCGGACTCTGGAAACACCATATATTTT.

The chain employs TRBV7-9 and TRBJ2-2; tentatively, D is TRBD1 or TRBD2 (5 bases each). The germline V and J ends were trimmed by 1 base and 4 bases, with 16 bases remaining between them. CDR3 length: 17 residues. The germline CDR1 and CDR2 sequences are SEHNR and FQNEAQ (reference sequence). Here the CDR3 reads CASSLVGVSWSTGELFF. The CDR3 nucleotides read TGTGCCAGCAGCTTAGTGGGGGTGTCATGGTCCACCGGGGAGCTGTTTTTT.

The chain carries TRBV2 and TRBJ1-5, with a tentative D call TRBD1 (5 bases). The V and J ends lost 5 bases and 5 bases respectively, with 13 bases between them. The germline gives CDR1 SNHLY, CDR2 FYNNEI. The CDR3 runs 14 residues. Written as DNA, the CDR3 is TGTGCCAGCAGTTTCCGGGACTCACATCAGCCCCAGCATTTT. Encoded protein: CASSFRDSHQPQHF.

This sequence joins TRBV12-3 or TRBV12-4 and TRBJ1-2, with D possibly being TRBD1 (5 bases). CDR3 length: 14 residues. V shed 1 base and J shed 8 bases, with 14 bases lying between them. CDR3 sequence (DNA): TGTGCCAGCAGTTTAGGGGTCAGGGCGGGAGGCTACACCTTC. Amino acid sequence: CASSLGVRAGGYTF.

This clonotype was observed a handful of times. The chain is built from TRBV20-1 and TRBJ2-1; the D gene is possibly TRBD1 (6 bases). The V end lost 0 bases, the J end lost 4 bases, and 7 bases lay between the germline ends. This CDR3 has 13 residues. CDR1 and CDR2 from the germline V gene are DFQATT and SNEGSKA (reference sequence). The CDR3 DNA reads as TGCAGTGCTAGAGAGGGGGCTTACAATGAGCAGTTCTTC. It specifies CSAREGAYNEQFF.

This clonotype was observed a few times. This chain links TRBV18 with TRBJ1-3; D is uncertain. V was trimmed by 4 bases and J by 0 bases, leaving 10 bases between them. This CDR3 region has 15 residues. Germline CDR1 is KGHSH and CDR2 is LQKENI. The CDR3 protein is CASSQGYASGNTIYF. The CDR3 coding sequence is TGTGCCAGCTCACAAGGATATGCCTCTGGAAACACCATATATTTT.

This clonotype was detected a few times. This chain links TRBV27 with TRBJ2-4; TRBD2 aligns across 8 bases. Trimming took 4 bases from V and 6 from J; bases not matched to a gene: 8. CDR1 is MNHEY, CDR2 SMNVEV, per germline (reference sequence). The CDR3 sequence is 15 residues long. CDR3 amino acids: CASSSLAGPGNIQYF. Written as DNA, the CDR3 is TGTGCCAGCAGTTCCTTAGCGGGACCCGGAAACATTCAGTACTTC.

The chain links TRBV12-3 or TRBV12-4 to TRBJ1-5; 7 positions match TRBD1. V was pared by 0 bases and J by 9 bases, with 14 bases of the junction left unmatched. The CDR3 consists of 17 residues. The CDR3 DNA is TGTGCCAGCAGTTTAGCCGTGGGACAGTGGGGATCGGGGCCCCAGCATTTT. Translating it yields CASSLAVGQWGSGPQHF.

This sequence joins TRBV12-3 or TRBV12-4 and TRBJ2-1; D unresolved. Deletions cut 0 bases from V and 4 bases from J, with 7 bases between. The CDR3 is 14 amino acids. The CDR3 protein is CASSLAPGYNEQFF. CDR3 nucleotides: TGTGCCAGCAGTTTAGCCCCAGGATACAATGAGCAGTTCTTC.

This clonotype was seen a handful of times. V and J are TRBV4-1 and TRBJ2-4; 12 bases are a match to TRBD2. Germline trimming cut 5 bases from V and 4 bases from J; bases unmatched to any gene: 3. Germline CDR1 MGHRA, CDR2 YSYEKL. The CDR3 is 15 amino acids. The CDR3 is CASSSGTSGKNIQYF. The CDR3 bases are TGCGCCAGCAGCTCAGGGACTAGCGGGAAAAACATTCAGTACTTC.

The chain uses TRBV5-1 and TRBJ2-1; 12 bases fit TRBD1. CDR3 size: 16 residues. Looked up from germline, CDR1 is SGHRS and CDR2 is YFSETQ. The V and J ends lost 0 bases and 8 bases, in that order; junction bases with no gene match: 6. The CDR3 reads CASSLVGTGGQDEQFF. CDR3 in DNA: TGCGCCAGCAGCTTGGTTGGGACAGGGGGCCAGGATGAGCAGTTCTTC.

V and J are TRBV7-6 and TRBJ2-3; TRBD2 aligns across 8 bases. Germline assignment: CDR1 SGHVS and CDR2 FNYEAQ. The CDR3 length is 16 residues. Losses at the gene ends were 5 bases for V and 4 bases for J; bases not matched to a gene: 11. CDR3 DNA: TGTGCCAGCAGCCCAACTAGCGGCCAGCCGGCAGATACGCAGTATTTT. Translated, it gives CASSPTSGQPADTQYF.

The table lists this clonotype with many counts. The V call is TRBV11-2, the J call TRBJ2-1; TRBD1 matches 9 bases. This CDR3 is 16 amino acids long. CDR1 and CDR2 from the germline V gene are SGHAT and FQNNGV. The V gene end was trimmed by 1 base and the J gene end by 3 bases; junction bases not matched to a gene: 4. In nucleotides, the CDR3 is TGTGCCAGCAGCTTAGCGGGACAGGGAAACTACAATGAGCAGTTCTTC. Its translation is CASSLAGQGNYNEQFF.

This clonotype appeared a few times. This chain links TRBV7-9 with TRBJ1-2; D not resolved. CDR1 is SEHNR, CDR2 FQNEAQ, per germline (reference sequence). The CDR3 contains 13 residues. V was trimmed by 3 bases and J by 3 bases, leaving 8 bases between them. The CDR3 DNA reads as TGTGCCAGCAGCTTCGCCGCGGACTATGGCTACACCTTC. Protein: CASSFAADYGYTF.

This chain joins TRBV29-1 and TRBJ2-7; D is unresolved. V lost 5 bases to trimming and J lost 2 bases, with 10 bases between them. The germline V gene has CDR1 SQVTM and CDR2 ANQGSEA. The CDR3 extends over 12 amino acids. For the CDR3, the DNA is TGCAGCGTTTCGAACCCCCCCTACGAGCAGTACTTC. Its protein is CSVSNPPYEQYF.

The CDR3 region is CASSLQPSNEKLFF. DNA for the CDR3: TGTGCCAGCAGCTTACAACCCTCTAATGAAAAACTGTTTTTT. The chain uses TRBV7-8 and TRBJ1-4; D gene uncertain. Trimming stripped 2 bases from V and 3 bases from J, with 7 bases between. This CDR3 comprises 14 residues. Germline V gives CDR1 SGHVS, CDR2 FQNEAQ.

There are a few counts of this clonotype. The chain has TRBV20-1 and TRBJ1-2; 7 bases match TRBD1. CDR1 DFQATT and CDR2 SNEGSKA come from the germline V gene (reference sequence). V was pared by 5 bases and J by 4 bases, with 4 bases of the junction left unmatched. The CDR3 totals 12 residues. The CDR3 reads CSASTGPYGYTF. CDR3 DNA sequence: TGCAGTGCTTCGACAGGGCCCTATGGCTACACCTTC.

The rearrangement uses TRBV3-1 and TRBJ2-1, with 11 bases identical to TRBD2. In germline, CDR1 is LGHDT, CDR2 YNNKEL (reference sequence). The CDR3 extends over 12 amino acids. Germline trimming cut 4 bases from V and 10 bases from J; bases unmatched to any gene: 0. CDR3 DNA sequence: TGTGCCAGCAGCCGACTAGCGGGGGAGCAGTTCTTC. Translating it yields CASSRLAGEQFF.

CDR3 in DNA: TGTGCCAGCAGCTTAGGGGCCTCGGGGCCGTTCTTC. Its protein is CASSLGASGPFF. This chain uses TRBV7-2 with TRBJ2-1, with D perhaps matching TRBD1 or TRBD2 (5 bases each). Trimming removed 1 base at V and 15 bases at J, with 13 bases between. The CDR3 loop spans 12 amino acids. From germline, CDR1 is SGHTA and CDR2 FQGNSA.

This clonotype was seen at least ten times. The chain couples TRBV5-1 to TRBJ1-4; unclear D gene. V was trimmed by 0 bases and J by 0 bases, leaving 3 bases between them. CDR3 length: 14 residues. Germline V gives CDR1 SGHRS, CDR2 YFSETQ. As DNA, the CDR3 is TGCGCCAGCAGCTTGGGTTCAACTAATGAAAAACTGTTTTTT. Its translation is CASSLGSTNEKLFF. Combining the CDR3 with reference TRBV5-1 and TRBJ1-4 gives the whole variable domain KAGVTQTPRYLIKTRGQQVTLSCSPISGHRSVSWYQQTPGQGLQFLFEYFSETQRNKGNFPGRFSGRQFSNSRSEMNVSTLELGDSALYLCASSLGSTNEKLFFGSGTQLSVL.

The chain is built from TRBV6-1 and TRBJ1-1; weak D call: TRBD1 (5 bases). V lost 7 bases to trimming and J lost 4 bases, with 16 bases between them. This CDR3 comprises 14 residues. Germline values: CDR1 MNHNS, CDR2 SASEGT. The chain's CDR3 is CASTTGVEGTEAFF. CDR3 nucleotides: TGTGCCAGCACCACGGGGGTCGAGGGCACTGAAGCTTTCTTT.

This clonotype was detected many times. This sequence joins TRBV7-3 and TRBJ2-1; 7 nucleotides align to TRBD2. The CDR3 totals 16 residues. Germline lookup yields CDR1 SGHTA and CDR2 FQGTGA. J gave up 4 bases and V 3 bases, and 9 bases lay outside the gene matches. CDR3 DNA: TGTGCCAGCAGCTTGGCACCGGGACTACGATACAATGAGCAGTTCTTC. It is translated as CASSLAPGLRYNEQFF.

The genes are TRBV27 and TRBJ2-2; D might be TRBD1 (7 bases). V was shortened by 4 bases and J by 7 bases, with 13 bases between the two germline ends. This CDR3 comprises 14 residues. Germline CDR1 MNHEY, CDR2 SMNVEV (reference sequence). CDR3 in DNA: TGTGCCAGCAGTTCCCAGGGGGGCGGCGGGGAGCTGTTTTTT. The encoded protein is CASSSQGGGGELFF.

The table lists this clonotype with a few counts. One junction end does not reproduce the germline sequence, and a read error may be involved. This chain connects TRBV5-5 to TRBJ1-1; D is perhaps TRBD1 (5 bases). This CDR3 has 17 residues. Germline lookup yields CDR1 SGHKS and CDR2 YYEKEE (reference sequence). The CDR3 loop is CASSPQPRTHMNTEAFF. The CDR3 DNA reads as TGTGCCAGCAGCCCACAACCCAGGACACACATGAACACTGAAGCTTTTTTT.

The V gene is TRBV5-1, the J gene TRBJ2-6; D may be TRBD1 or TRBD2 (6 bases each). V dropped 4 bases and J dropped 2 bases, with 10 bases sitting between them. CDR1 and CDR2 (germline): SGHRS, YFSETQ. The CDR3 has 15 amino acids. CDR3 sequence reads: CASSGGGAGANVLTF. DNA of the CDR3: TGCGCCAGCAGCGGAGGGGGTGCTGGGGCCAACGTCCTGACTTTC.

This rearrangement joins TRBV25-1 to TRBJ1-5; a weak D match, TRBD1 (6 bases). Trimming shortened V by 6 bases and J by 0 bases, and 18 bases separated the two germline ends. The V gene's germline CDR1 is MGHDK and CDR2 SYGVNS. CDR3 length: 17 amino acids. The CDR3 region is CASRKDPGHCSNQPQHF. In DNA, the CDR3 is TGTGCCAGCAGAAAGGATCCGGGACACTGTAGCAATCAGCCCCAGCATTTT.

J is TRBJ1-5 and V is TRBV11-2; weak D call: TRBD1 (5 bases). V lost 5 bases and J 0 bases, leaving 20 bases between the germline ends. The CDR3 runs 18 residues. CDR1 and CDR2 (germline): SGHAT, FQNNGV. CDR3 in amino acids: CASSPRHDRINSNQPQHF. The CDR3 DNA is TGTGCCAGCAGCCCCCGACACGACAGAATCAATAGCAATCAGCCCCAGCATTTT.

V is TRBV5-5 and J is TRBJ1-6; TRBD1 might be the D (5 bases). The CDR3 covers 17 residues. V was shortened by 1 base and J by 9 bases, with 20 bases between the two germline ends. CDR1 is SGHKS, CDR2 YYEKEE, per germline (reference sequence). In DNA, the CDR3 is TGTGCCAGCAGCTTGAGGACTCGCGGGGGAATCGGTTCACCCCTCCACTTT. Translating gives CASSLRTRGGIGSPLHF.

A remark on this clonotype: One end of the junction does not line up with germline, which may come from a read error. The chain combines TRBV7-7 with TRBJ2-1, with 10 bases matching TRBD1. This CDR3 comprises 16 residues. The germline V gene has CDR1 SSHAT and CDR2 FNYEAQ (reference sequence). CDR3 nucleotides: TGTGCTAGCAGCTCAACCTCGGGACAGGGGTTGGATGAGCAGTTCTTC. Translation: CASSSTSGQGLDEQFF.

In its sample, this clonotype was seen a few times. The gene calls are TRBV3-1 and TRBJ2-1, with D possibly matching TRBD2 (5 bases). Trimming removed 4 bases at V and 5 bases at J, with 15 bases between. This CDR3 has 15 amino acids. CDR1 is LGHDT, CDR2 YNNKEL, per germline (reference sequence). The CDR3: CASSPPGGPNNEQFF. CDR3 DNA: TGTGCCAGCAGCCCCCCAGGCGGGCCGAACAATGAGCAGTTCTTC.

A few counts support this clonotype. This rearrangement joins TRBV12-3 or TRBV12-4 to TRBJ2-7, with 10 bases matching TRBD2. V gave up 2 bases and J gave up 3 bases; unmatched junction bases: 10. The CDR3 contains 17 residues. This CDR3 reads CASSLFVQREGRYEQYF. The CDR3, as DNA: TGTGCCAGCAGTTTATTTGTTCAGCGGGAGGGCCGCTACGAGCAGTACTTC.